This T cell receptor beta chain was retrieved from a study of CD4+ T cells in melanoma (dated by TCRdb to the early 2020s). About the study as a whole: Neoantigen-specific CD4+ T cells in human melanoma were what the study investigated.

Receptor libraries were prepared by the immunoSEQ multiplex PCR assay. In TCRdb, the immuneACCESS table is reduced to in-frame sequences with V and J assigned. These tables do not hold every clone; where another copy was compared, an unresolved V gene accounts for under half, and the others remain unexplained. The sample has approximately 110,000 clones on record, roughly 90% of them singletons. The ten largest clones add up to 3.3% of the sample. General study outcomes and caveats: Diverse differentiation states were reported to be shown by neoantigen-specific CD4+ T cells in melanoma. The report described a correlation between neoantigen-specific CD4+ T cells and the function of CD8+ T cells, macrophages and B cells.

On this clone: Its antigen specificity is not known. Per-base quality was not reported, and no clone a single base away is much larger than it.

The donors were people with melanoma. This sequence was found in a human donor with melanoma. Sequenced: peripheral blood.

The sequence in DNA is TGTGCCAGCAGCTTGGCCGGGACTAACTCTAGGGAGCAGTACTTC. This translates into CASSLAGTNSREQYF. The sequence joins TRBV5-4 to TRBJ2-7; 7 central nucleotides agree with TRBD2. The CDR3 spans 15 residues, from the cysteine through the phenylalanine. Just the 45-base CDR3 DNA is kept, in frame starting at base 1. At the junction V is shortened by 0 bases and J by 7 bases; bases outside the gene matches: 10. As encoded in the germline V gene (reference sequence), CDR1 is SGHNT while CDR2 is YYREEE.